These 21 T cell receptor beta chains originate from one sample sequenced in a study of cytomegalovirus exposure and HLA in healthy donors (dated by TCRdb to 2016 to 2017). Receptor libraries were prepared by the immunoSEQ multiplex PCR assay. For the multiplex PCR, a mixture combining 60 forward primers for TCR Vbeta segments and 13 reverse primers for TCR Jbeta segments was used. The table was pulled from immuneACCESS by TCRdb, which kept in-frame rearrangements only. Such tables lose some clones; where checked, under half of the loss comes from unresolved V genes, and the rest has no known cause. The sample yields 150,000 or so clones; around four fifths were counted once. 1.9% of the sample comes from the top ten. The sequenced material came from PBMCs. These receptors originate from a woman aged 40 to 50 in good health and CMV-seronegative.

This rearrangement joins TRBV6-5 to TRBJ2-1, with D tentatively TRBD1 (6 bases). The CDR3 is 16 residues long. Germline V gene data show CDR1 as MNHEY and CDR2 as SVGAGI. Trimming took 0 bases from V and 4 from J, leaving 13 bases between them. The CDR3 nucleotides are TGTGCCAGCAGTTACTCGAGGGGCAGGGGATACAATGAGCAGTTCTTC. This translates into CASSYSRGRGYNEQFF.

The chain has TRBV27 and TRBJ2-3; D uncertain. V was clipped by 9 bases and J by 2 bases, with 12 bases between them. CDR3 length: 13 residues. CDR1 is MNHEY and CDR2 is SMNVEV in the germline V gene (reference sequence). CDR3 residues: CASAVRSTDTQYF. The CDR3 DNA sequence: TGTGCCAGTGCGGTTAGATCCACAGATACGCAGTATTTT.

The J gene is TRBJ2-1, the V gene TRBV9; 11 bases match TRBD2. Trimming at V came to 4 bases and at J to 6 bases, leaving 6 bases not matched to a gene. From germline, CDR1 is SGDLS and CDR2 YYNGEE. The CDR3 runs to 15 residues. The CDR3 region has the DNA TGTGCCAGCAGCACAACCGGGACTAGCGGCAATGAGCAGTTCTTC. Amino acid sequence: CASSTTGTSGNEQFF.

This clone has more than one count but fewer than ten. V and J are TRBV11-2 and TRBJ2-7, with D possibly TRBD2 on 6 matching bases. V was shortened by 1 base and J by 9 bases, with 16 bases between the two germline ends. The CDR3 is 14 residues long. The germline gives CDR1 SGHAT, CDR2 FQNNGV. CDR3 protein: CASSLVLATNVQYF. Written as DNA, the CDR3 is TGTGCCAGCAGCTTAGTCCTAGCGACAAATGTGCAGTACTTC.

The chain employs TRBV7-6 and TRBJ2-1; TRBD1 matches 10 bases. CDR3 length: 16 residues. Per germline, CDR1 SGHVS and CDR2 FNYEAQ. With V trimmed by 3 bases and J by 6 bases, 8 bases remained unmatched. This chain's CDR3 is CASSLSPGQGFNEQFF. CDR3 DNA sequence: TGTGCCAGCAGCTTGTCTCCGGGACAGGGGTTCAATGAGCAGTTCTTC.

This chain connects TRBV27 to TRBJ1-2, with a possible D match to TRBD1 (5 bases). V lost 4 bases and J 2 bases, leaving 8 bases between the germline ends. The V gene's germline CDR1 is MNHEY and CDR2 SMNVEV (reference sequence). This CDR3 region has 13 residues. The CDR3 is CASSWGRNYGYTF. DNA of the CDR3: TGTGCCAGCAGTTGGGGCCGAAACTATGGCTACACCTTC.

This sequence joins TRBV7-8 and TRBJ2-5; the D gene is possibly TRBD2 (6 bases). This CDR3 spans 17 amino acids. V was shortened by 1 base and J by 5 bases, with 20 bases between the two germline ends. Germline assignment: CDR1 SGHVS and CDR2 FQNEAQ. CDR3 DNA: TGTGCCAGCAGCTTAGAGCTCGGGGACTTTGCTATTGAGACCCAGTACTTC. Translating gives CASSLELGDFAIETQYF.

The rearrangement uses TRBV4-3 and TRBJ2-7; 7 bases map to TRBD2. This CDR3 contains 13 residues. Trimming cost V 1 base and J 7 bases; bases outside gene matches: 4. Germline CDR1 and CDR2: LGHNA and YSLEER. CDR3 residues: CASSQGRGGEQYF. The DNA for the CDR3 is TGCGCCAGCAGCCAAGGAAGGGGAGGGGAGCAGTACTTC.

The chain uses TRBV19 and TRBJ1-5; a weak D match, TRBD1 (5 bases). The germline V gene has CDR1 LNHDA and CDR2 SQIVND (reference sequence). V lost 3 bases and J lost 1, with 16 bases in between. The CDR3 is 17 amino acids. CDR3 bases: TGTGCCAGTAGTATTAGTGGAACCAGGGTGAGCAATCAGCCCCAGCATTTT. Protein sequence: CASSISGTRVSNQPQHF.

V is TRBV28 and J is TRBJ1-4, with D possibly TRBD1 on 5 matching bases. The CDR3 contains 15 residues. V lost 5 bases and J lost 6, with 16 bases in between. Germline-derived CDR1 and CDR2 are MDHEN and SYDVKM. CDR3 nucleotide sequence: TGTGCCAGCAGTGCTCGCCTCCGGGGGGATGAAAAACTGTTTTTT. This sequence encodes CASSARLRGDEKLFF.

The chain has TRBV27 and TRBJ2-7; TRBD2 agrees at 7 bases. CDR3 length: 14 residues. Germline values: CDR1 MNHEY, CDR2 SMNVEV (reference sequence). The trim removed 6 bases at V and 4 bases at J, leaving 9 bases unmatched. In DNA form, the CDR3 reads TGTGCCAGCAGCAGGACTAGTCTGCCTTACGAGCAGTACTTC. This encodes CASSRTSLPYEQYF.

This clone was seen just once. The genes are TRBV7-8 and TRBJ2-1; maybe TRBD1 (6 bases). CDR1 SGHVS and CDR2 FQNEAQ come from the germline V gene. V was cut by 1 base and J by 11 bases, with 18 bases left in between. The CDR3 is 15 amino acids. CDR3 DNA: TGTGCCAGCAGCTTAGTACTGACAGGTAATAATAAGCAGTTCTTC. As protein: CASSLVLTGNNKQFF.

The chain joins TRBV6-5 to TRBJ1-1; 8 bases map to TRBD1. With V trimmed by 5 bases and J by 7 bases, 12 bases remained unmatched. Germline CDR1 MNHEY, CDR2 SVGAGI. The CDR3 sequence is 15 residues long. CDR3 residues: CASSHTSGGSDEAFF. The CDR3 DNA reads TGTGCCAGCAGTCACACTTCAGGGGGCTCGGATGAAGCTTTCTTT.

The rearrangement uses TRBV7-8 and TRBJ1-1; D is perhaps TRBD1 (6 bases). V dropped 2 bases and J dropped 5 bases, with 12 bases sitting between them. Germline assignment: CDR1 SGHVS and CDR2 FQNEAQ. The CDR3 runs to 14 residues. DNA for the CDR3: TGTGCCAGCAGCTTAATGGGGGCGAATACTGAAGCTTTCTTT. Its translation: CASSLMGANTEAFF.

CDR3 in DNA: TGTGCCAGCAGCTGGCTAGCGGGAGGGCAGGAGACCCAGTACTTC. Its translation: CASSWLAGGQETQYF. The genes are TRBV7-2 and TRBJ2-7, with TRBD2 matching 12 bases. The J call could be wrong; TRBJ2-5 is a better fit for the DNA end. Germline-derived CDR1 and CDR2 are SGHTA and FQGNSA. The CDR3 loop spans 15 amino acids.

The V and J genes are TRBV18 and TRBJ1-3, with TRBD1 identical over 9 bases. CDR1 is KGHSH, CDR2 LQKENI, per germline. The CDR3 length is 17 residues. V shed 1 base, J shed 3 bases, and the junction held 7 bases outside the gene matches. CDR3: CASSPRGQGPGGNTIYF. The CDR3 DNA is TGTGCCAGCTCACCACGGGGACAGGGACCCGGTGGAAACACCATATATTTT. Filled out from reference TRBV18 and TRBJ1-3, the complete variable domain reads NAGVMQNPRHLVRRRGQEARLRCSPMKGHSHVYWYRQLPEEGLKFMVYLQKENIIDESGMPKERFSAEFPKEGPSILRIQQVVRGDSAAYFCASSPRGQGPGGNTIYFGEGSWLTVV.

This sequence joins TRBV10-3 and TRBJ1-4; D uncertain. CDR1 is ENHRY, CDR2 SYGVKD, per germline. Trimming left V 0 bases short and J 0 bases short, with 8 bases between. The CDR3 covers 16 residues. This CDR3 reads CAISESRATTNEKLFF. In DNA, the CDR3 is TGTGCCATCAGTGAGTCGAGGGCAACAACTAATGAAAAACTGTTTTTT.

CDR3 region: CASSQPEDSVSNTEAFF. As DNA, the CDR3 is TGCGCCAGCAGCCAACCCGAGGACAGTGTTTCGAACACTGAAGCTTTCTTT. V is TRBV4-1 and J is TRBJ1-1; possibly TRBD1 for D (6 bases). This CDR3 has 17 amino acids. Germline assignment: CDR1 MGHRA and CDR2 YSYEKL. V lost 2 bases and J 1 base, leaving 17 bases between the germline ends.

The chain employs TRBV10-3 and TRBJ2-7; TRBD2 is a possible D gene (7 bases). CDR1 and CDR2 (germline): ENHRY, SYGVKD. V lost 2 bases, J lost 2 bases, and 16 bases lay in between. The CDR3 consists of 16 residues. CDR3 in DNA: TGTGCCATCAGTGAGAGCTTCGGGGGGCTTGCCTACGAGCAGTACTTC. Its translation: CAISESFGGLAYEQYF.

The chain employs TRBV18 and TRBJ1-1; 7 positions agree with TRBD1. Germline assignment: CDR1 KGHSH and CDR2 LQKENI. This CDR3 region has 15 residues. J lost 0 bases, V lost 3 bases, and 4 bases had no gene match. The CDR3 nucleotides read TGTGCCAGCTCACCGGGACAGTTCATGAACACTGAAGCTTTCTTT. It codes for CASSPGQFMNTEAFF.

This chain joins TRBV9 and TRBJ2-7, with a possible D match to TRBD2 (7 bases). The germline CDR1 and CDR2 sequences are SGDLS and YYNGEE. V shed 5 bases and J shed 12 bases, with 15 bases lying between them. The CDR3 sequence is 11 residues long. This CDR3 is CASRGGGRRYF. CDR3 in DNA: TGTGCCAGCAGAGGGGGGGGTCGGAGGTACTTC.